In this sample, the clone carrying this T cell receptor beta chain turned up many times. The sample is drawn from a study of T-cell memory formation after mild COVID-19. 5'RACE primed from the constant segment yielded TCR alpha and TCR beta cDNA libraries bearing sample barcodes and UMIs. TCRdb independently ran MiXCR on the 5' RACE reads; one entry per CDR3 protein. The sample has under 300,000 distinct CDR3 sequences, roughly a tenth seen once. Material for sequencing was PBMCs or a T cell subset sorted from them (not recorded which). This TCR was recovered from a man aged 18 to 30 who had mild COVID-19 (a few samples of this study predate the infection). Cell type and time point are not known.

For the CDR3, the DNA is TGTGCCAGCAGTTATCGGGACGGGAGCTATGGCTACACCTTC. Its translation: CASSYRDGSYGYTF. The chain combines TRBV6-5 with TRBJ1-2; D perhaps matches TRBD1 (5 bases). This CDR3 has 14 amino acids. The V end was cut by 3 bases, the J end by 4 bases, with 12 bases between. CDR1 is MNHEY and CDR2 is SVGAGI in the germline V gene.